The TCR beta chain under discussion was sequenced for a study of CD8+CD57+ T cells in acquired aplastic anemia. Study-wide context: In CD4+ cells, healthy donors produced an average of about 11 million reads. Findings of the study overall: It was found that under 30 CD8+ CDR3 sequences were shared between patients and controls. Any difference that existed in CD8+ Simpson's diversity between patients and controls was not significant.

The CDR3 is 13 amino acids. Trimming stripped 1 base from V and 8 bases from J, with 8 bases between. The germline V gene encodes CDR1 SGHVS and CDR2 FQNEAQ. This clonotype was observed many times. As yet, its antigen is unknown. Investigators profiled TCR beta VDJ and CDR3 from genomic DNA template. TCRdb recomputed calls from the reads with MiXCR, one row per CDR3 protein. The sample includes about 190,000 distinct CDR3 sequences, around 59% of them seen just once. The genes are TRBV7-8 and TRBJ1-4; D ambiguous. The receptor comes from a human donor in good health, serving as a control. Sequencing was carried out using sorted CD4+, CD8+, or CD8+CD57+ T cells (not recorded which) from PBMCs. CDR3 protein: CASSLVFSEKLFF. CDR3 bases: TGTGCCAGCAGCTTAGTATTTTCGGAAAAACTGTTTTTT. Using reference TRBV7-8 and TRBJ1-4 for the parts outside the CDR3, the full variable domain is GAGVSQSPRYKVAKRGQDVALRCDPISGHVSLFWYQQALGQGPEFLTYFQNEAQLDKSGLPSDRFFAERPEGSVSTLKIQRTQQEDSAVYLCASSLVFSEKLFFGSGTQLSVL.